This TCR beta chain was found in a study of blood T cell repertoires in COVID-19. As for the study in general: T cells, B-cell-depleted T cells, or PBMCs provided the cDNA or gDNA that served as material.

The study assigned cohorts using participant-reported clinical history. The repertoire was sequenced with immunoSEQ multiplex PCR; TCRdb's copy has only in-frame clones and lacks some. Among approximately 350,000 clones, more than 75% were seen once, and the ten largest hold 2.5% to 3%. Per the germline V gene, CDR1 is SGHRS and CDR2 is YFSETQ. The CDR3 contains 14 residues. Unmatched junction bases numbered 8, after V lost 4 bases and J lost 6 bases. The rearrangement joins TRBV5-1 to TRBJ2-5; 8 bases align to TRBD2. The specimen was PBMCs or T cells enriched from blood (not recorded which). The sequence was obtained from a woman aged 25 to 39 who had recovered from COVID-19. The CDR3: CASSPNSGEQTQYF. CDR3 coding DNA: TGCGCCAGCAGCCCCAATAGCGGGGAACAGACCCAGTACTTC.